These 15 T cell receptor beta chains came from one sample sequenced in a study of low-dose radiotherapy and immunotherapy resistance in tumors. As for time point: after trial treatment. Stated treatment: LDRT plus nivolumab, ipilimumab, low-dose cyclophosphamide and aspirin (RACIN trial). With TRAV- and TRBV-specific primers, first-strand cDNA was made, covering the alpha and beta chains. TCR amplification used 15 to 20 PCR cycles, a constant-region primer and a V-primer adapter. Using its own MiXCR run on the reads, TCRdb lists one record per CDR3 protein. In the table there are just over 90,000 distinct CDR3 sequences, less than 25% of which are singletons. Sequenced here: PBMCs, sampled after low-dose radiotherapy plus immunotherapy. These receptors came from a female donor with ovarian cancer.

This clonotype has only a few counts. The chain recombines TRBV30 with TRBJ1-1, with D possibly TRBD1 on 5 matching bases. Trimming left V 2 bases short and J 8 bases short, with 15 bases between. Germline V gives CDR1 GTSNPN, CDR2 SVGIG (reference sequence). This CDR3 region has 13 residues. The CDR3 sequence: CAWSLLGDGEAFF. In nucleotides, the CDR3 is TGTGCCTGGAGTCTGCTGGGGGACGGGGAAGCTTTCTTT.

This clonotype was observed many times. This chain joins TRBV2 and TRBJ1-2, with D perhaps matching TRBD1 (6 bases). V was pared by 6 bases and J by 6 bases, with 17 bases between. The CDR3 covers 14 residues. CDR1 is SNHLY and CDR2 is FYNNEI in the germline V gene. Here the CDR3 reads CASRVTGFIDGYTF. As DNA, the CDR3 is TGTGCCAGCAGGGTTACAGGGTTTATAGATGGCTACACCTTC.

This clonotype has at least ten counts. This sequence joins TRBV12-3 or TRBV12-4 and TRBJ1-5, with D possibly being TRBD1 (6 bases). Trimming removed 7 bases from V and 6 bases from J, with 22 bases in between. This CDR3 comprises 16 residues. CDR3 sequence: CASIRYRDIGVQPQHF. The DNA for the CDR3 is TGTGCCAGCATCAGGTACCGGGACATTGGGGTTCAGCCCCAGCATTTT.

This clonotype appeared many times. This chain links TRBV29-1 with TRBJ1-2; 8 nucleotides line up with TRBD1. The CDR3 has 16 amino acids. CDR1 is SQVTM and CDR2 is ANQGSEA in the germline V gene. Germline trimming cut 1 base from V and 0 bases from J; bases unmatched to any gene: 7. CDR3 residues: CSVEVAGGSANYGYTF. The CDR3 coding sequence is TGCAGCGTTGAAGTTGCAGGGGGCAGTGCTAACTATGGCTACACCTTC.

This clonotype was found many times. The V gene is TRBV20-1, the J gene TRBJ2-1; tentative D call: TRBD1 (6 bases). Trimming shortened V by 0 bases and J by 4 bases, and 16 bases separated the two germline ends. This CDR3 is 16 amino acids long. Per germline, CDR1 DFQATT and CDR2 SNEGSKA (reference sequence). CDR3 sequence reads: CSARDLRGGIYNEQFF. CDR3 sequence (DNA): TGCAGTGCTAGAGATCTGAGAGGGGGTATTTACAATGAGCAGTTCTTC.

This clonotype was seen repeatedly, ten times or more. The rearrangement joins TRBV29-1 to TRBJ1-1; 7 bases are a match to TRBD1. Germline-derived CDR1 and CDR2 are SQVTM and ANQGSEA. The junction had 11 bases not matched to a gene; V was cut back by 7 bases and J by 6 bases. There are 13 residues in the CDR3. CDR3 sequence: CSGKQGLSSEAFF. The CDR3 nucleotides read TGCAGCGGAAAACAGGGGTTAAGTTCTGAAGCTTTCTTT.

This clonotype appeared many times. This chain uses TRBV6-2 or TRBV6-3 with TRBJ2-1, with D unclear. Germline V gene lookup returns CDR1 MNHEY and CDR2 SVGEGT. The V and J ends lost 8 bases and 6 bases respectively, with 14 bases between them. CDR3 length equals 13 residues. In nucleotides, the CDR3 is TGTGCCAGCGTTGAAGGAGTGGCCAATGAGCAGTTCTTC. Translating gives CASVEGVANEQFF.

The genes are TRBV25-1 and TRBJ1-4; TRBD1 matches at 7 bases. The CDR3 spans 15 residues. Germline CDR1 MGHDK, CDR2 SYGVNS. The V and J ends lost 3 bases and 1 base, in that order; junction bases with no gene match: 2. The DNA of the CDR3 is TGTGCCAGCAGTGAGACAGGGTTAACTAATGAAAAACTGTTTTTT. Translating gives CASSETGLTNEKLFF.

This clonotype appeared a single time. A far larger clone lies a single base away; this is likely a read error. V gene TRBV27 combines with J gene TRBJ2-1; no firm D call. Looked up from germline, CDR1 is MNHEY and CDR2 is SMNVEV (reference sequence). This CDR3 is built from 13 residues. The CDR3 nucleotides read TGTGCCACCAGTGATTCTCACTTACCAGAGCAGTTCTTC. Translated: CATSDSHLPEQFF.

A note on this clonotype: A much more abundant neighbour one base away suggests this may be a read error. The V call is TRBV20-1, the J call TRBJ2-7; a possible D gene is TRBD2 (6 bases). Trimming removed 1 base from V and 3 bases from J, with 25 bases in between. Germline-derived CDR1 and CDR2 are DFQATT and SNEGSKA (reference sequence). This CDR3 contains 18 residues. The CDR3 DNA reads as TGCAGTGCTAGAGTGGCAGGGCGGGGAACAAATCACAACTACGAGCAGTACTTC. This gives the protein CSARVAGRGTNHNYEQYF.

This clonotype was observed many times. The rearrangement uses TRBV7-9 and TRBJ2-1; possibly TRBD2 for D (6 bases). Trimming shortened V by 5 bases and J by 3 bases, and 11 bases separated the two germline ends. Germline V lookup: CDR1 SEHNR, CDR2 FQNEAQ (reference sequence). CDR3 length equals 14 residues. The CDR3 DNA follows: TGTGCCAGCAGCCCCGCGGGATTCTACAATGAGCAGTTCTTC. It codes for CASSPAGFYNEQFF.

This clonotype was seen repeatedly, ten times or more. The V gene is TRBV3-1, the J gene TRBJ2-5; TRBD1 or TRBD2 may be the D gene (5 bases each). CDR3 size: 14 residues. Germline CDR1 LGHDT, CDR2 YNNKEL (reference sequence). The V gene lost 7 bases and the J gene lost 1 base, with 13 bases spanning the gap. CDR3 nucleotides: TGTGCCAGCAACCCAGGGACCATCCAAGAGACCCAGTACTTC. Translating it yields CASNPGTIQETQYF.

The chain couples TRBV7-9 to TRBJ2-2; possible D gene TRBD2, 6 bases. The CDR3 contains 15 residues. Germline V lookup: CDR1 SEHNR, CDR2 FQNEAQ (reference sequence). V lost 5 bases to trimming and J lost 3 bases, with 13 bases between them. CDR3 bases: TGTGCCAGCAGCCCGGGACTGGGCTACACCGGGGAGCTGTTTTTT. Translated: CASSPGLGYTGELFF.

This clonotype has at least ten counts. V is TRBV6-6 and J is TRBJ1-5, with TRBD1 as a possible D gene (5 bases). V dropped 8 bases and J dropped 4 bases, with 9 bases sitting between them. CDR1 is MNHNY, CDR2 SVGAGI, per germline (reference sequence). CDR3 length: 12 residues. CDR3 sequence: CASGGVNQPQHF. In nucleotides, the CDR3 is TGTGCCAGCGGGGGAGTAAATCAGCCCCAGCATTTT.

V is TRBV19 and J is TRBJ1-4, with D tentatively TRBD1 (6 bases). Trimming cost V 7 bases and J 2 bases, with 14 bases left between them. Germline V lookup: CDR1 LNHDA, CDR2 SQIVND (reference sequence). CDR3 size: 15 residues. The CDR3 sequence is CASTKTGLTNEKLFF. CDR3 in DNA: TGTGCCAGTACCAAAACAGGGTTGACTAATGAAAAACTGTTTTTT.